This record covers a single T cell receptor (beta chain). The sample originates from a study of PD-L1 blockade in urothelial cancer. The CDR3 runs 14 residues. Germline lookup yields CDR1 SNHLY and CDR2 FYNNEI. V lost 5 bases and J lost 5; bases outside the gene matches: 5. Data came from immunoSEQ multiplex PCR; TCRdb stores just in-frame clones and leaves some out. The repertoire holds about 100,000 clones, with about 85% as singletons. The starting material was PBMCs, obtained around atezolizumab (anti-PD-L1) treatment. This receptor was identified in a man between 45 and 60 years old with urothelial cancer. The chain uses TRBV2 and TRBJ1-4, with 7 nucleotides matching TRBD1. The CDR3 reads CASSRQGSNEKLFF. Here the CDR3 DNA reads TGTGCCAGCAGTCGACAGGGATCGAATGAAAAACTGTTTTTT. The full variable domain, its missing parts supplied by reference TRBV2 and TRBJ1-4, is EPEVTQTPSHQVTQMGQEVILRCVPISNHLYFYWYRQILGQKVEFLVSFYNNEISEKSEIFDDQFSVERPDGSNFTLKIRSTKLEDSAMYFCASSRQGSNEKLFFGSGTQLSVL.